What follows are 16 T cell receptor beta chains derived from one specimen sequenced in a study of cytomegalovirus exposure and HLA in healthy donors. 60 Vbeta and 13 Jbeta primers were used in PCR. Sequencing used immunoSEQ multiplex PCR; TCRdb keeps in-frame clones, though not all of them. The sample includes 95,000 to 100,000 clones, 85% seen only once; the top ten take less than 5%. Sequences were obtained from PBMCs. Every receptor here comes from a man between 25 and 39 years old in good health and CMV-seronegative.

The gene calls are TRBV4-1 and TRBJ2-5; 11 bases fit TRBD1. Losses at the gene ends were 5 bases for V and 4 bases for J; bases not matched to a gene: 6. The CDR3 is made up of 15 amino acids. Germline V gives CDR1 MGHRA, CDR2 YSYEKL. The CDR3 DNA is TGCGCCAGCAGCACCCGGGACAGGGGGAGAGAGACCCAGTACTTC. Translated, it gives CASSTRDRGRETQYF.

The CDR3 reads CASSLEGGAAYEQYF. DNA for the CDR3: TGTGCCAGCAGCTTAGAGGGAGGGGCGGCCTACGAGCAGTACTTC. V usage is TRBV7-2 and J usage is TRBJ2-7; TRBD2 matches at 7 bases. V was pared by 1 base and J by 2 bases, with 5 bases of the junction left unmatched. CDR3 length: 15 residues. Per the germline V gene, CDR1 is SGHTA and CDR2 is FQGNSA.

For this clone: The junction does not match germline at one end; this may be a read error. This chain joins TRBV7-2 and TRBJ2-1, with 12 bases matching TRBD2. Germline CDR1 and CDR2: SGHTA and FQGNSA. This CDR3 has 15 amino acids. As DNA, the CDR3 is TGTGCCAGCAGCGTGACTAGCGGGAGATACACTGAGCAGTTCTTC. This sequence encodes CASSVTSGRYTEQFF.

J is TRBJ1-4 and V is TRBV28; 7 positions match TRBD1. The CDR3 length is 13 residues. The germline gives CDR1 MDHEN, CDR2 SYDVKM. The V and J ends lost 8 bases and 8 bases, in that order; junction bases with no gene match: 8. In nucleotides, the CDR3 is TGTGCCAGCCGGGACAGATCCAGCGAAAAACTGTTTTTT. This translates into CASRDRSSEKLFF.

This clone appeared a few times. The CDR3 nucleotides read TGTGCCAGCACCAAGACTAGCGGGAGCGGTTACGAGCAGTACTTC. Translating it yields CASTKTSGSGYEQYF. The chain is built from TRBV28 and TRBJ2-7; TRBD2 matches at 12 bases. J was trimmed by 4 bases and V by 7 bases; bases with no gene match: 8. Germline loops: CDR1 MDHEN, CDR2 SYDVKM. This CDR3 has 15 amino acids.

The chain employs TRBV6-4 and TRBJ2-1; D perhaps matches TRBD2 (7 bases). V was shortened by 4 bases and J by 6 bases, with 16 bases between the two germline ends. The CDR3 consists of 15 residues. The V gene's germline CDR1 is MRHNA and CDR2 SNTAGT. CDR3 loop: CASSVGGGASNEQFF. The CDR3, as DNA: TGTGCCAGCAGTGTGGGAGGGGGGGCCTCCAATGAGCAGTTCTTC.

CDR3 loop: CSVSALTANYGYTF. CDR3 DNA sequence: TGCAGCGTTTCCGCTTTAACAGCTAACTATGGCTACACCTTC. J is TRBJ1-2 and V is TRBV29-1; D gene unclear. This CDR3 contains 14 residues. Germline CDR1 reads SQVTM; CDR2 reads ANQGSEA. With 5 bases removed from V and 0 bases from J, the gap between germline ends came to 13 bases. The full variable domain, with the rest looked up from reference TRBV29-1 and TRBJ1-2, is SAVISQKPSRDICQRGTSLTIQCQVDSQVTMMFWYRQQPGQSLTLIATANQGSEATYESGFVIDKFPISRPNLTFSTLTVSNMSPEDSSIYLCSVSALTANYGYTFGSGTRLTVV.

This clone was seen a single time. The chain carries TRBV7-2 and TRBJ2-3, with TRBD1 matching over 7 bases. The CDR3 runs to 15 residues. Trimming removed 5 bases from V and 1 base from J; junction bases left unmatched: 6. Germline V gives CDR1 SGHTA, CDR2 FQGNSA. The CDR3: CASSTTGFGTDTQYF. CDR3 DNA sequence: TGTGCCAGCAGCACGACAGGGTTCGGCACAGATACGCAGTATTTT.

This chain connects TRBV5-1 to TRBJ2-3; 7 bases agree with TRBD2. The V and J ends lost 1 base and 7 bases, in that order; junction bases with no gene match: 12. Germline V lookup: CDR1 SGHRS, CDR2 YFSETQ. The length of the CDR3 is 16 residues. Written as DNA, the CDR3 is TGCGCCAGCAGCTTGAGGGACTACCTAAGCGGGAATACGCAGTATTTT. It yields the protein CASSLRDYLSGNTQYF. Filled out from reference TRBV5-1 and TRBJ2-3, the complete variable domain reads KAGVTQTPRYLIKTRGQQVTLSCSPISGHRSVSWYQQTPGQGLQFLFEYFSETQRNKGNFPGRFSGRQFSNSRSEMNVSTLELGDSALYLCASSLRDYLSGNTQYFGPGTRLTVL.

The J gene is TRBJ2-5, the V gene TRBV7-3, with 7 bases matching TRBD1. Germline assignment: CDR1 SGHTA and CDR2 FQGTGA. V dropped 1 base and J dropped 5; count of bases not matched to a gene: 7. This CDR3 spans 15 amino acids. The CDR3, as DNA: TGTGCCAGCAGCTTAATGGGGACAGACGGGGAGACCCAGTACTTC. It translates to CASSLMGTDGETQYF. Full variable domain (remainder filled in from reference TRBV7-3 and TRBJ2-5): GAGVSQTPSNKVTEKGKYVELRCDPISGHTALYWYRQSLGQGPEFLIYFQGTGAADDSGLPNDRFFAVRPEGSVSTLKIQRTERGDSAVYLCASSLMGTDGETQYFGPGTRLLVL.

The chain uses TRBV6-5 and TRBJ2-7, with 9 bases matching TRBD1. This CDR3 has 15 residues. Germline loops: CDR1 MNHEY, CDR2 SVGAGI. V gave up 1 base and J gave up 3 bases; unmatched junction bases: 4. In DNA, the CDR3 is TGTGCCAGCAGTTACTTCGCGGGACAGGGCTACGAGCAGTACTTC. Protein product: CASSYFAGQGYEQYF.

This chain joins TRBV7-6 and TRBJ2-7, with a weak D call TRBD2 (6 bases). Germline lookup yields CDR1 SGHVS and CDR2 FNYEAQ. This CDR3 contains 15 residues. V shed 9 bases and J shed 7 bases, with 25 bases lying between them. CDR3: CASGDIGGAGVEQYF. The CDR3 bases are TGTGCCAGTGGGGATATAGGCGGGGCGGGCGTGGAGCAGTACTTC.

The V and J genes are TRBV30 and TRBJ2-3; 7 bases fit TRBD1. CDR1 and CDR2 (germline): GTSNPN, SVGIG (reference sequence). The CDR3 is 15 residues long. The CDR3 DNA is TGTGCGTTGTTGTCGCAGGGGGTTGGCACAGATACGCAGTATTTT. Residues: CALLSQGVGTDTQYF.

The chain combines TRBV15 with TRBJ2-7, with 7 bases lining up with TRBD1. With 3 bases clipped from V and 1 base from J, the junction kept 3 bases outside the gene matches. The germline V gene has CDR1 LNHNV and CDR2 YYDKDF (reference sequence). This CDR3 region has 14 residues. This CDR3 reads CATSRTGISYEQYF. Written as DNA, the CDR3 is TGTGCCACCAGCAGGACAGGGATTTCCTACGAGCAGTACTTC.

The gene calls are TRBV12-2 and TRBJ2-1; TRBD2, the table's D call, was not compared with the DNA. TRBV12-2 is shown as a pseudogene. The CDR3 contains 16 residues. CDR3 in DNA: TGTGCAAGTCGCGTTCGACTAGCGGGGGGGTACAATGAGCAGTTCTTC. Its translation: CASRVRLAGGYNEQFF.

The chain joins TRBV30 to TRBJ1-5, with 7 positions matching TRBD1. Germline V gene data show CDR1 as GTSNPN and CDR2 as SVGIG (reference sequence). The CDR3 is made up of 16 amino acids. V shed 3 bases, J shed 6 bases, and the junction held 14 bases outside the gene matches. The CDR3 nucleotides are TGTGCCTGGAGCGTCGGGTCCACAGGGGTGGGTCAGCCCCAGCATTTT. It yields the protein CAWSVGSTGVGQPQHF.